Following are 5 T cell receptor delta chains from one sample sequenced in a study of gamma-delta T cells after stem cell transplantation. TCRdb called clones anew from the RT-PCR reads with CATT. In the table there are about 2,000 delta-chain clones, 24% of which are singletons. The sequenced material came from gamma-delta T cells. The receptor set was obtained from a human donor. It is not recorded whose cells these are; they may come from a transplant donor.

By frequency in the sample, this clone is large. The sample contains more than one DNA sequence encoding this CDR3. This chain links TRDV2 with TRDJ1; 7 bases are shared with TRDD3. V shed 3 bases and J 2 bases; nucleotides not matched to a gene: 11. The CDR3 totals 16 residues. Per the germline V gene, CDR1 is GEAIGNYY and CDR2 is EKD. CDR3: CACDPLGPRGTDKLIF. CDR3 DNA: TGTGCCTGTGACCCACTGGGGCCTCGGGGAACCGATAAACTCATCTTT.

This clone is large by share. Other DNA sequences in this specimen translate into the identical CDR3. The chain couples TRDV2 to TRDJ1, with 8 nucleotides matching TRDD3. CDR1 and CDR2 from the germline V gene are GEAIGNYY and EKD. The CDR3 is made up of 14 amino acids. The V segment lost 3 bases and the J segment 8 bases; nucleotides outside the gene matches: 10. The CDR3 reads CACDALTGGLKLIF. As DNA, the CDR3 is TGTGCCTGTGACGCTCTAACTGGGGGTCTAAAACTCATCTTT.

This clone was recorded only once. The CDR3 coding sequence is TGTGCCTGTGACTTTCTGGGGGACTCCGGTAGGACCGATAAACTCATCTTT. Amino acids: CACDFLGDSGRTDKLIF. The chain uses TRDV2 and TRDJ1; TRDD3 aligns across 8 bases. V dropped 3 bases and J dropped 2; count of bases not matched to a gene: 13. The CDR3 length is 17 residues. CDR1 and CDR2 from the germline V gene are GEAIGNYY and EKD.

On this clone itself: TCRdb's protein for this DNA is that of a much larger clone and differs from the translation at residue 10, likely a read error; the protein shown is the DNA translation. The chain uses TRDV2 and TRDJ1; possible D gene TRDD3, 6 bases. This CDR3 is built from 16 residues. Per the germline V gene, CDR1 is GEAIGNYY and CDR2 is EKD. V lost 0 bases and J lost 4, with 17 bases in between. The CDR3 loop is CACDTVGGGRLDKLIF. The CDR3 region has the DNA TGTGCCTGTGACACCGTGGGGGGTGGGAGACTCGATAAACTCATCTTT.

In this sample, this clone is medium-sized (0.01 to 0.1%). The V and J genes are TRDV2 and TRDJ3, with 10 bases matching TRDD3. In germline, CDR1 is GEAIGNYY, CDR2 EKD. The CDR3 loop spans 21 amino acids. Unmatched junction bases numbered 10, after V lost 0 bases and J lost 0 bases. The chain's CDR3 is CACDTVLGDSLPSWDTRQMFF. The DNA of the CDR3 is TGTGCCTGTGACACCGTACTGGGGGATTCCTTGCCCTCCTGGGACACCCGACAGATGTTTTTC.